The 18 T cell receptor beta chains reported below all come from one sample, sequenced in a study of blood T cell repertoires in COVID-19. TCRdb keeps only in-frame clones here, not all; method: immunoSEQ multiplex PCR. The sample contains more than 250,000 clones, roughly 86% of which appear only once. The material sequenced was PBMCs or T cells enriched from blood (not recorded which). The receptors were sampled from a young woman who had recovered from COVID-19.

This clone has more than one count but fewer than ten. This chain uses TRBV27 with TRBJ1-2, with 12 bases matching TRBD1. This CDR3 contains 15 residues. Per germline, CDR1 MNHEY and CDR2 SMNVEV (reference sequence). J was trimmed by 5 bases and V by 6 bases; bases with no gene match: 7. CDR3 amino acids: CASRKGDRGPYGYTF. The CDR3 DNA sequence: TGTGCCAGCAGGAAAGGGGACAGGGGGCCGTATGGCTACACCTTC.

This clone was found once. Here the CDR3 DNA reads TGTGCCAGTAGTGTCACTAGTACCATTGAGCAGTTCTTC. This sequence encodes CASSVTSTIEQFF. The genes are TRBV19 and TRBJ2-1; D perhaps matches TRBD2 (5 bases). Germline V gives CDR1 LNHDA, CDR2 SQIVND (reference sequence). The CDR3 runs 13 residues. V was shortened by 5 bases and J by 9 bases, with 14 bases between the two germline ends.

The V gene is TRBV5-5, the J gene TRBJ1-2; D not resolved. The germline V and J ends were trimmed by 4 bases and 3 bases, with 10 bases remaining between them. CDR3 length equals 13 residues. Germline loops: CDR1 SGHKS, CDR2 YYEKEE (reference sequence). As DNA, the CDR3 is TGTGCCAGCAGCGCGTTAGGAGACTATGGCTACACCTTC. It is translated as CASSALGDYGYTF.

This clone was detected once. The V call is TRBV15, the J call TRBJ1-5; possible D gene TRBD1, 5 bases. The CDR3 consists of 16 residues. The V and J ends lost 3 bases and 6 bases respectively, with 18 bases between them. Germline V gene sequence: CDR1 LNHNV, CDR2 YYDKDF (reference sequence). The CDR3 coding sequence is TGTGCCACCAGCAGTTGGGATTCAGGGAAGGGTCAGCCCCAGCATTTT. This translates into CATSSWDSGKGQPQHF.

V and J are TRBV28 and TRBJ2-1, with TRBD1 matching 11 bases. Germline lookup yields CDR1 MDHEN and CDR2 SYDVKM. This CDR3 contains 15 residues. The ends lost 6 bases at V and 8 bases at J; junction bases unmatched: 9. The CDR3 sequence is CASRPSGTGGHEQFF. The CDR3, as DNA: TGTGCCAGCAGGCCATCCGGGACAGGGGGACATGAGCAGTTCTTC.

The chain couples TRBV11-3 to TRBJ2-3; a possible D gene is TRBD2 (5 bases). This CDR3 contains 12 residues. CDR1 and CDR2 (germline): SGHNT, YENEEA. V gave up 2 bases and J gave up 6 bases, with 6 bases separating them. The CDR3 nucleotides read TGTGCCAGCAGCTTAAGCGGTGATACGCAGTATTTT. Its translation: CASSLSGDTQYF.

V gene TRBV6-5 combines with J gene TRBJ1-1; no clear D. CDR1 and CDR2 from the germline V gene are MNHEY and SVGAGI. Trimming pared 7 bases from V and 0 bases from J, leaving 12 bases between. This CDR3 is 14 amino acids long. CDR3 DNA sequence: TGTGCCAGCATACGAACCGGGATGAACACTGAAGCTTTCTTT. This encodes CASIRTGMNTEAFF.

V usage is TRBV27 and J usage is TRBJ1-2; D may be TRBD1 (6 bases). V was trimmed by 5 bases and J by 4 bases, leaving 11 bases between them. CDR1 is MNHEY, CDR2 SMNVEV, per germline (reference sequence). This CDR3 is built from 13 residues. CDR3 residues: CASSDTGTYGYTF. CDR3 DNA: TGTGCCAGCAGTGACACAGGGACCTATGGCTACACCTTC.

V is TRBV28 and J is TRBJ1-5, with unresolved D. Germline V gives CDR1 MDHEN, CDR2 SYDVKM. This CDR3 has 14 amino acids. Trimming removed 3 bases at V and 1 base at J, with 7 bases between. The CDR3 is CASSLVASNQPQHF. CDR3 bases: TGTGCCAGCAGTTTGGTAGCCAGCAATCAGCCCCAGCATTTT.

The chain links TRBV3-1 (or the pseudogene TRBV3-2) to TRBJ2-1, with 12 positions matching TRBD2. V dropped 8 bases and J dropped 9; count of bases not matched to a gene: 20. This CDR3 is 18 amino acids long. Germline CDR1 is LGHDT and CDR2 is YNNKEL (reference sequence). The CDR3 protein is CASGAVASGRGTAGEQFF. As DNA, the CDR3 is TGTGCCAGCGGGGCGGTAGCTAGCGGGAGGGGAACGGCGGGTGAGCAGTTCTTC.

This chain joins TRBV30 and TRBJ1-6, with 7 nucleotides matching TRBD1. The germline gives CDR1 GTSNPN, CDR2 SVGIG (reference sequence). The CDR3 spans 15 residues. Unmatched junction bases numbered 12, after V lost 3 bases and J lost 10 bases. The CDR3 region is CAWRGTANIDSPLHF. In DNA form, the CDR3 reads TGTGCCTGGAGGGGGACAGCCAACATAGACTCACCCCTCCACTTT.

The chain uses TRBV7-5 and TRBJ2-7; the tabulated D call, TRBD1, remains unverified against the DNA. TRBV7-5 counts as a pseudogene. CDR3 length: 13 residues. CDR3 coding DNA: TGTGTCAGAAGCCTGGACAGGGCCTACGAGCAGTACTTC. Translating gives CVRSLDRAYEQYF.

The chain couples TRBV12-3 or TRBV12-4 to TRBJ1-5, with D hard to call. The V end was cut by 6 bases, the J end by 4 bases, with 10 bases between. CDR3 length: 13 residues. As DNA, the CDR3 is TGTGCCAGCAGCGCTATCAGGAATCAGCCCCAGCATTTT. Translated, it gives CASSAIRNQPQHF.

The chain employs TRBV6-4 and TRBJ2-7; 7 bases map to TRBD1. The V segment lost 2 bases and the J segment 3 bases; nucleotides outside the gene matches: 10. Germline loops: CDR1 MRHNA, CDR2 SNTAGT. This CDR3 comprises 16 residues. CDR3 sequence reads: CASSDIQQGINYEQYF. The CDR3 DNA reads as TGTGCCAGCAGTGACATACAACAGGGGATAAACTACGAGCAGTACTTC.

CDR3 sequence reads: CASSLGGIGDTEAFF. CDR3 DNA sequence: TGCGCCAGCAGCTTGGGGGGCATTGGGGACACTGAAGCTTTCTTT. The chain couples TRBV5-1 to TRBJ1-1, with D possibly matching TRBD1 (5 bases). Trimming took 0 bases from V and 3 from J, leaving 12 bases between them. Germline assignment: CDR1 SGHRS and CDR2 YFSETQ. This CDR3 comprises 15 residues.

This clone was counted a single time. This chain uses TRBV30 with TRBJ2-3; D is perhaps TRBD1 (6 bases). V was cut by 7 bases and J by 2 bases, with 13 bases left in between. Germline V CDR1 and CDR2: GTSNPN, SVGIG (reference sequence). This CDR3 comprises 13 residues. Here the CDR3 DNA reads TGTGCCTACACAACAGGGTTCACAGATACGCAGTATTTT. Translating it yields CAYTTGFTDTQYF.

V gene TRBV19 combines with J gene TRBJ1-1; 7 bases agree with TRBD1. With 10 bases clipped from V and 4 bases from J, the junction kept 24 bases outside the gene matches. Germline loops: CDR1 LNHDA, CDR2 SQIVND (reference sequence). The CDR3 runs 18 residues. The CDR3 spells CATRTTWRGLRPSTEAFF. The CDR3 coding sequence is TGTGCCACGCGAACTACGTGGAGGGGGCTTCGGCCTAGCACTGAAGCTTTCTTT.

This clone was found once. The chain couples TRBV6-1 to TRBJ2-7; D is possibly TRBD2 (5 bases). The V gene's germline CDR1 is MNHNS and CDR2 SASEGT. Deletions cut 2 bases from V and 3 bases from J, with 8 bases between. CDR3 length: 13 residues. CDR3 coding DNA: TGTGCCAGCAGTGAATCGGGGATCTACGAGCAGTACTTC. Translation gives CASSESGIYEQYF.